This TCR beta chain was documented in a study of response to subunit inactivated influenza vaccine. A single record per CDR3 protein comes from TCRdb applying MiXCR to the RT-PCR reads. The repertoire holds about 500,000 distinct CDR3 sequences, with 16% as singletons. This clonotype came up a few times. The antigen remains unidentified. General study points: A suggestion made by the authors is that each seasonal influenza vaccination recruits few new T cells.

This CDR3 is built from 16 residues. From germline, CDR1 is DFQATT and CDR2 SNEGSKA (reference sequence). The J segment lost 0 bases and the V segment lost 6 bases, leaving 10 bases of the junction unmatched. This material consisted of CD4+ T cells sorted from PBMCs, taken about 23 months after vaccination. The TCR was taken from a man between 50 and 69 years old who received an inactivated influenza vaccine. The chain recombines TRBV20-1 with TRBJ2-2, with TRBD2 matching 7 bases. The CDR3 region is CSAPGVAGANTGELFF. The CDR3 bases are TGCAGTGCCCCGGGGGTAGCGGGCGCGAACACCGGGGAGCTGTTTTTT.